The source of this T cell receptor (beta chain) is a study of Ad26.COV2.S vaccination and SARS-CoV-2 variants. Overall study context: Once or twice, 56 days apart, Ad26.COV2.S was delivered intramuscularly. Points from the study as a whole: Vaccine recipients and placebo recipients showed similar non-spike TCR breadth.

The CDR3 totals 17 residues. The trim removed 3 bases at V and 1 base at J, leaving 8 bases unmatched. CDR1 MDHEN and CDR2 SYDVKM come from the germline V gene. The treatment was: some 19 received Ad26.COV2.S at low or high dose, single or two shots; about five received placebo; per-sample allocation not given. The study sampled participants on day 63 after the first vaccine or placebo injection. Comments on this clone: Antigen specificity is unknown.

TCRdb's table, derived via immunoSEQ multiplex PCR, lists solely in-frame clones and lacks some. This sample has 300,000 to 400,000 clones; 86% occur once, and the top ten carry roughly 10%. This clonotype was sampled from a person aged 18-60 years who received the Ad26.COV2.S COVID-19 vaccine or a placebo. Sample: peripheral blood, taken in a trial of Ad26.COV2.S vaccine versus placebo. This rearrangement joins TRBV28 to TRBJ2-5; 10 positions match TRBD1. The CDR3 reads CASSLGTGDSLQETQYF. In DNA form, the CDR3 reads TGTGCCAGCAGTTTGGGGACAGGGGACTCCCTCCAAGAGACCCAGTACTTC.